This T cell receptor beta chain was observed in a study of glioma-infiltrating T cells (dated by TCRdb to the mid-2010s). As for the study more broadly: TCR alpha- and beta-chain repertoires were sequenced from glioma tissue, non-neoplastic brain tissue and matched peripheral blood mononuclear cells. To measure divergence between tissue and blood T-cell populations, each tissue-infiltrating repertoire was compared with the peripheral blood repertoire of the same patient. Three low-grade glioma patients, roughly 8 primary glioblastoma patients and three non-glioma patients contributing non-neoplastic brain tissue were included in the paired cohort.

This clonotype was seen only a few times. The target of this receptor is not known. No much larger clone exists at a distance of one base, and base qualities are not known. The iRepertoire nested amplicon-rescue multiplex PCR (arm-PCR) platform was used to amplify TCR alpha and beta CDR3 regions from RNA. The input for one-step reverse transcription and amplification was about 100-450 ng of either tissue mRNA or PBMC total RNA. After bead purification, a secondary multiplex PCR added Illumina adapters, and libraries were gel-purified between 200 and 400 bp. Demultiplexing relied on internal 6-nucleotide barcodes carried by the libraries. The libraries were sequenced on an Illumina MiSeq using 2x220 or 2x250 nucleotide paired-end reads. The original pipeline was this. Paired reads were merged using FLASH 1.2.11 and aligned with BWA-MEM to the GRCh37 human genome, and TRA and TRB reads were then extracted. V and J assignment used an IMGT-derived reference of cassette sequences and CDR3 motifs that included pseudogenes. Reads were translated in three frames, and productive CDR3s were defined as those with a C...FGXG motif and no stop codons. A clonotype was defined as a unique combination of a V-J cassette pair and a CDR3 amino acid sequence. Reads were filtered by Hamming distance, thresholded by each sample's sequence error rate in mapped regions. TCRdb applied fastp at Q25 and MiXCR to the public reads, then kept only in-frame beta chains. Entries are consolidated by CDR3 protein sequence, retaining the most common genes and DNA. What appears here as the V and J calls and clone size reflects TCRdb's work, not the paper's. A total of 20,000 to 25,000 distinct CDR3 sequences appear in this sample, roughly 25% of them only once. The ten largest make up roughly 14% of the sample.

V drops 0 bases and J drops 3 bases, leaving 20 bases in between. In the germline V gene, CDR1 corresponds to KGHSH and CDR2 to LQKENI. Measured from the cysteine to the phenylalanine, the CDR3 is 18 residues long. The CDR3 DNA has 54 bases and is translated from base 1. The research as a whole found: Small numbers underpinned the group comparisons: eight glioblastoma patients, three low-grade glioma patients and three non-neoplastic patients. Only a very small number of CDR3 sequences turned up in both tissue and blood, a result put down to high CDR3 diversity combined with limited sampling. VJ-independent divergence between tissue and blood was lower than expected in non-neoplastic patients but higher than expected in all gliomas, particularly low-grade gliomas.

The sequence derives from a human donor with low-grade glioma or glioblastoma, undergoing nonglioma brain surgery, or in good health (not recorded which). The V gene is TRBV18 and the J gene is TRBJ1-1, with TRBD1 tentatively as D gene (5 bases match). The specimen was glioma tissue, nonneoplastic brain tissue, or PBMCs (not recorded which). CDR3 loop: CASSPPPGRVGTDTEAFF. The DNA is TGTGCCAGCTCACCACCACCAGGTCGTGTGGGGACGGACACTGAAGCTTTCTTT. The full variable domain, with segments outside the CDR3 supplied by the reference TRBV18 and TRBJ1-1 proteins, appears as NAGVMQNPRHLVRRRGQEARLRCSPMKGHSHVYWYRQLPEEGLKFMVYLQKENIIDESGMPKERFSAEFPKEGPSILRIQQVVRGDSAAYFCASSPPPGRVGTDTEAFFGQGTRLTVV.